A single sample gave rise to the 26 T cell receptor beta chains below, sequenced in a study of blood T cell repertoires in COVID-19. The table came from immunoSEQ multiplex PCR; TCRdb's copy has only in-frame clones and leaves some out. The table includes 150,000 to 200,000 clones, about 85% detected once. Sequencing was performed on peripheral blood. The receptors were gathered from a man aged 55 to 70 with acute or convalescent COVID-19.

This sequence joins TRBV2 and TRBJ2-4, with 8 nucleotides matching TRBD2. The germline V gene has CDR1 SNHLY and CDR2 FYNNEI. The V and J ends lost 10 bases and 0 bases, in that order; junction bases with no gene match: 8. The CDR3 is 15 amino acids. In nucleotides, the CDR3 is TGTGCCACGTTAGCGGGGAAGATAGCCAAAAACATTCAGTACTTC. Residues: CATLAGKIAKNIQYF.

The V call is TRBV6-5, the J call TRBJ2-2, with TRBD1 as a possible D gene (6 bases). Per the germline V gene, CDR1 is MNHEY and CDR2 is SVGAGI. The CDR3 consists of 13 residues. Trimming pared 6 bases from V and 7 bases from J, leaving 12 bases between. In DNA, the CDR3 is TGTGCCAGCAGCCGGACAGATAGCGGGGAGCTGTTTTTT. Its protein is CASSRTDSGELFF.

The CDR3 here is CASSQESGVRRRNTEAFF. The CDR3 nucleotides read TGTGCCAGCAGCCAAGAGTCGGGGGTTCGCAGGAGGAACACTGAAGCTTTCTTT. The chain has TRBV3-1 (or the pseudogene TRBV3-2) and TRBJ1-1; D is perhaps TRBD1 (5 bases). CDR3 length: 18 residues. Germline CDR1 LGHDT, CDR2 YNNKEL (reference sequence). Trimming took off 0 bases at V and 1 base at J, with 18 bases between the two ends.

The chain uses TRBV12-5 and TRBJ2-7, with D possibly TRBD1 on 5 matching bases. The V and J ends lost 6 bases and 1 base respectively, with 10 bases between them. The CDR3 is 13 residues long. CDR1 is LGHNT and CDR2 is FRNRAP in the germline V gene. DNA for the CDR3: TGTGCTAGTGGCTTAGGGGCATCCTACGAGCAGTACGTC. As protein: CASGLGASYEQYV.

The chain links TRBV19 to TRBJ2-1; TRBD2 matches 9 bases. J gave up 3 bases and V 1 base, and 4 bases lay outside the gene matches. There are 16 residues in the CDR3. Germline CDR1 and CDR2: LNHDA and SQIVND (reference sequence). The CDR3 here is CASSIASGANYNEQFF. The CDR3 DNA reads TGTGCCAGTAGTATAGCTAGCGGGGCAAACTACAATGAGCAGTTCTTC. The variable domain in full, with the rest retrieved from reference TRBV19 and TRBJ2-1, is DGGITQSPKYLFRKEGQNVTLSCEQNLNHDAMYWYRQDPGQGLRLIYYSQIVNDFQKGDIAEGYSVSREKKESFPLTVTSAQKNPTAFYLCASSIASGANYNEQFFGPGTRLTVL.

The V call is TRBV2, the J call TRBJ2-7, with 12 bases lining up with TRBD1. Trimming at V came to 4 bases and at J to 4 bases, leaving 11 bases not matched to a gene. This CDR3 region has 17 residues. CDR1 and CDR2 (germline): SNHLY, FYNNEI. This chain's CDR3 is CASSGGTGGWFKYEQYF. As DNA, the CDR3 is TGTGCCAGCAGTGGGGGGACAGGGGGCTGGTTCAAGTACGAGCAGTACTTC. Based on the CDR3 plus reference TRBV2 and TRBJ2-7, the full variable domain is EPEVTQTPSHQVTQMGQEVILRCVPISNHLYFYWYRQILGQKVEFLVSFYNNEISEKSEIFDDQFSVERPDGSNFTLKIRSTKLEDSAMYFCASSGGTGGWFKYEQYFGPGTRLTVT.

The chain uses TRBV5-1 and TRBJ2-7; possible D gene TRBD2, 5 bases. Trimming removed 2 bases at V and 3 bases at J, with 12 bases between. The CDR3 contains 14 residues. Germline assignment: CDR1 SGHRS and CDR2 YFSETQ. CDR3 region: CASSLGAELYEQYF. In nucleotides, the CDR3 is TGCGCCAGCAGCTTAGGAGCGGAACTCTACGAGCAGTACTTC.

The V call is TRBV5-5, the J call TRBJ2-3, with 8 positions matching TRBD1. Germline V gene data show CDR1 as SGHKS and CDR2 as YYEKEE (reference sequence). The CDR3 totals 18 residues. V was pared by 0 bases and J by 3 bases, with 12 bases of the junction left unmatched. The CDR3 region has the DNA TGTGCCAGCAGCTTGGAGGACGGCAGGGGGCGAAGAACAGATACGCAGTATTTT. This translates into CASSLEDGRGRRTDTQYF.

This rearrangement joins TRBV24-1 to TRBJ2-5; tentatively, D is TRBD1 (6 bases). The CDR3 loop spans 15 amino acids. Germline V gene lookup returns CDR1 KGHDR and CDR2 SFDVKD. Deletions cut 1 base from V and 2 bases from J, with 10 bases between. The CDR3 region has the DNA TGTGCCACCAGTGATTTAAATGGACAGCAAGAGACCCAGTACTTC. Encoded protein: CATSDLNGQQETQYF.

This sequence joins TRBV10-3 and TRBJ2-2; a possible D gene is TRBD1 (5 bases). The CDR3 covers 13 residues. Germline lookup yields CDR1 ENHRY and CDR2 SYGVKD. V lost 4 bases and J 7 bases, leaving 10 bases between the germline ends. The CDR3, as DNA: TGTGCCATCAGTGGAGAAGGGGTCGGGGAGCTGTTTTTT. It yields the protein CAISGEGVGELFF.

The genes are TRBV27 and TRBJ1-1; D not resolved. V was pared by 6 bases and J by 2 bases, with 16 bases between. Germline assignment: CDR1 MNHEY and CDR2 SMNVEV (reference sequence). This CDR3 is built from 15 residues. CDR3 sequence: CASSQDYDGNTEAFF. As DNA, the CDR3 is TGTGCCAGCAGCCAAGACTACGACGGAAACACTGAAGCTTTCTTT.

This sequence joins TRBV5-5 and TRBJ1-1, with 7 bases that match TRBD1. J was trimmed by 0 bases and V by 2 bases; bases with no gene match: 4. Germline-derived CDR1 and CDR2 are SGHKS and YYEKEE (reference sequence). This CDR3 spans 15 amino acids. CDR3 nucleotides: TGTGCCAGCAGCTTCCGGGACAGACTGAACACTGAAGCTTTCTTT. Translated: CASSFRDRLNTEAFF.

The chain employs TRBV7-9 and TRBJ1-1; the match to TRBD1 covers 9 bases. CDR1 is SEHNR, CDR2 FQNEAQ, per germline (reference sequence). This CDR3 spans 16 amino acids. With 5 bases clipped from V and 1 base from J, the junction kept 8 bases outside the gene matches. The CDR3 nucleotides are TGTGCCAGCAGCACTTACAGGGGGCGGGGGAACACTGAAGCTTTCTTT. Translated, it gives CASSTYRGRGNTEAFF.

The V call is TRBV6-5, the J call TRBJ1-1; 8 bases map to TRBD1. The germline CDR1 and CDR2 sequences are MNHEY and SVGAGI. The V and J ends lost 6 bases and 0 bases, in that order; junction bases with no gene match: 3. The CDR3 is 14 residues long. CDR3 DNA: TGTGCCAGCAGCTCGGGACAGGTGAACACTGAAGCTTTCTTT. Translating it yields CASSSGQVNTEAFF.

The chain's CDR3 is CASSYARTGAPYSNQPQHF. The CDR3, as DNA: TGTGCCAGCAGTTACGCCCGTACGGGTGCTCCATATAGCAATCAGCCCCAGCATTTT. The chain combines TRBV6-2 or TRBV6-3 with TRBJ1-5; no reliable D call. CDR3 length: 19 amino acids. Trimming pared 2 bases from V and 0 bases from J, leaving 20 bases between. Germline CDR1 and CDR2: MNHEY and SVGEGT.

The chain is built from TRBV4-1 and TRBJ2-3; TRBD2 agrees at 9 bases. There are 16 residues in the CDR3. V was pared by 4 bases and J by 3 bases, with 8 bases of the junction left unmatched. CDR1 and CDR2 (germline): MGHRA, YSYEKL. The CDR3 loop reads CASSLLAGGLTDTQYF. As DNA, the CDR3 is TGCGCCAGCAGCCTACTGGCGGGGGGGCTGACAGATACGCAGTATTTT.

V usage is TRBV29-1 and J usage is TRBJ1-6; TRBD1 is a possible D gene (5 bases). The CDR3 runs to 13 residues. V shed 4 bases and J shed 7 bases, with 11 bases lying between them. The germline V gene has CDR1 SQVTM and CDR2 ANQGSEA. CDR3 in DNA: TGCAGCGTTGCCGGGACTGGGAATTCACCCCTCCACTTT. It translates to CSVAGTGNSPLHF.

This clone was seen a few times. This sequence joins TRBV6-1 and TRBJ2-1; D may be TRBD1 (6 bases). Germline CDR1 and CDR2: MNHNS and SASEGT. V lost 5 bases and J lost 8, with 13 bases in between. This CDR3 comprises 13 residues. CDR3 sequence: CASSSQGPDEQFF. DNA of the CDR3: TGTGCCAGCAGTTCACAGGGTCCCGATGAGCAGTTCTTC.

This chain uses TRBV30 with TRBJ2-1, with no clear D. CDR1 and CDR2 from the germline V gene are GTSNPN and SVGIG (reference sequence). The CDR3 extends over 14 amino acids. The V gene lost 2 bases and the J gene lost 4 bases, with 12 bases spanning the gap. CDR3 nucleotides: TGTGCCTGGAGTCGATACAGTGAGTACAATGAGCAGTTCTTC. It translates to CAWSRYSEYNEQFF.

CDR3 loop: CATLSAGAGNEQFF. As DNA, the CDR3 is TGTGCCACCCTTTCAGCGGGGGCGGGAAATGAGCAGTTCTTC. The chain employs TRBV6-5 and TRBJ2-1, with 8 bases fitting TRBD2. Germline V CDR1 and CDR2: MNHEY, SVGAGI. The CDR3 consists of 14 residues. V was clipped by 10 bases and J by 7 bases; unmatched bases: 12.

The gene calls are TRBV9 and TRBJ1-4, with D possibly TRBD1 on 5 matching bases. Germline V gives CDR1 SGDLS, CDR2 YYNGEE. V dropped 4 bases and J dropped 6 bases, with 10 bases sitting between them. CDR3 size: 13 residues. CDR3 amino acids: CASSLPGDEKLFF. CDR3 in DNA: TGTGCCAGCAGCCTCCCGGGGGATGAAAAACTGTTTTTT. Based on the CDR3 plus reference TRBV9 and TRBJ1-4, the full variable domain is DSGVTQTPKHLITATGQRVTLRCSPRSGDLSVYWYQQSLDQGLQFLIQYYNGEERAKGNILERFSAQQFPDLHSELNLSSLELGDSALYFCASSLPGDEKLFFGSGTQLSVL.

The CDR3 region is CASSLANQPQHF. The DNA for the CDR3 is TGTGCCAGCAGTCTCGCGAATCAGCCCCAGCATTTT. The chain joins TRBV6-2 or TRBV6-3 to TRBJ1-5; D gene uncertain. Germline V gene data show CDR1 as MNHEY and CDR2 as SVGEGT. Trimming shortened V by 5 bases and J by 4 bases, and 6 bases separated the two germline ends. The CDR3 is 12 residues long.

The chain is built from TRBV19 and TRBJ1-5, with TRBD1 matching 8 bases. The germline gives CDR1 LNHDA, CDR2 SQIVND (reference sequence). This CDR3 region has 13 residues. Trimming removed 5 bases from V and 5 bases from J; junction bases left unmatched: 2. The CDR3 region is CASSRQGHQPQHF. The CDR3 DNA sequence: TGTGCCAGTAGTCGACAGGGGCATCAGCCCCAGCATTTT.

The chain has TRBV29-1 and TRBJ2-7, with TRBD1 matching over 9 bases. Trimming cost V 2 bases and J 2 bases; bases outside gene matches: 4. The germline V gene encodes CDR1 SQVTM and CDR2 ANQGSEA. CDR3 length: 14 residues. The CDR3 region has the DNA TGCAGCGTTGAATTGGGACAGGGAACCTACGAGCAGTACTTC. It encodes CSVELGQGTYEQYF.

The gene calls are TRBV9 and TRBJ2-5; 15 bases match TRBD2. The length of the CDR3 is 17 residues. CDR1 and CDR2 (germline): SGDLS, YYNGEE. V shed 4 bases, J shed 4 bases, and the junction held 8 bases outside the gene matches. The CDR3 loop is CASSPQGLAGGGETQYF. The CDR3, as DNA: TGTGCCAGCAGCCCCCAGGGACTAGCGGGAGGCGGAGAGACCCAGTACTTC.

This clone was observed a few times. At one end, the junction sequence differs from germline, possibly due to a read error. This chain joins TRBV11-2 and TRBJ2-7, with D unclear. The germline gives CDR1 SGHAT, CDR2 FQNNGV. CDR3 length: 15 residues. For the CDR3, the DNA is TGTGCCTGCAGCTTATGTGAGGCGACTGGCTACGAGCAGTACTTC. Its protein is CACSLCEATGYEQYF.